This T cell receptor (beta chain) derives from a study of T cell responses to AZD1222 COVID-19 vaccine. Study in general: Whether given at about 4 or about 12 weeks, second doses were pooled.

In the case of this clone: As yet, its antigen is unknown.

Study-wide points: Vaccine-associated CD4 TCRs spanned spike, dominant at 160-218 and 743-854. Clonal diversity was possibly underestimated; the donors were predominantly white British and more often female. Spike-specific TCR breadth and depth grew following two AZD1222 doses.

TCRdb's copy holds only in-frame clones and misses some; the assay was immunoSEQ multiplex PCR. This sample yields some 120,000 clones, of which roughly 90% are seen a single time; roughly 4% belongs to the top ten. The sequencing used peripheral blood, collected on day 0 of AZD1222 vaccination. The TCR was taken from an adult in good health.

The CDR3 nucleotides read TGTGCCAGCAGCTTGGTTCCAGGACAGGGAACACAGCCCCAGCATTTT. This sequence encodes CASSLVPGQGTQPQHF. The V call is TRBV5-5, the J call TRBJ1-5; 8 positions match TRBD1. Per germline, CDR1 SGHKS and CDR2 YYEKEE (reference sequence). CDR3 length: 16 amino acids. V gave up 0 bases and J gave up 7 bases; unmatched junction bases: 9.